This T cell receptor (beta chain) originates from a study of blood T cell repertoires in COVID-19. Study-wide background: The United States, Italy and Spain were the sources of the acute and convalescent COVID-19 samples. Nucleic acid was either cDNA or gDNA, and it came from T cells, B-cell-depleted T cells, or PBMCs.

This clone was seen a single time. The CDR3 is 16 amino acids. Germline V gives CDR1 SGHAT, CDR2 FQNNGV. The V and J ends lost 5 bases and 2 bases, in that order; junction bases with no gene match: 9. In the original workflow: Nucleated cell number was recorded as an estimate derived from reference gene primer amplification. The assay was immunoSEQ multiplex PCR, and TCRdb's table has in-frame clones only and misses some. V, J and clone size derive from that table, while D and trimming were established from the DNA sequence. Of approximately 250,000 clones in the sample, approximately 82% were seen once.

The V call is TRBV11-2, the J call TRBJ2-3; 8 nucleotides align to TRBD2. What was sequenced was peripheral blood. The receptor's source is a man aged 60 to 75 who had recovered from COVID-19. DNA of the CDR3: TGTGCCAGCAGCCGGGAGCGGGGGATAAACACAGATACGCAGTATTTT. Translated: CASSRERGINTDTQYF.